Below, 25 T cell receptor beta chains from the same sample are listed, as sequenced in a study of OX40 agonist ivuxolimab in advanced cancers. The library was obtained by the immunoSEQ multiplex PCR assay. TCRdb carries this immuneACCESS record with in-frame sequences only. Its versions omit some clonotypes, under half of them owing to an unresolved V gene in the studies checked, with the rest unexplained. A total of 25,000 to 35,000 clones appear in this sample, 75% to 90% of them only once. Approximately 28% of the sample is taken by the ten largest. The sample in question was CD4+ or CD8+ T cells sorted from blood, obtained in a trial of the OX40 agonist ivuxolimab. The receptors were gathered from an adult with an advanced solid tumor such as melanoma, head and neck, liver or kidney cancer.

The chain links TRBV4-1 to TRBJ2-3, with no clear D. Germline V CDR1 and CDR2: MGHRA, YSYEKL. This CDR3 is 14 amino acids long. Trimming stripped 4 bases from V and 2 bases from J, with 10 bases between. CDR3 DNA sequence: TGCGCCAGCAGCCCCACGCGCTCCACAGATACGCAGTATTTT. This sequence encodes CASSPTRSTDTQYF.

The gene calls are TRBV19 and TRBJ1-2, with 9 bases fitting TRBD1. J gave up 1 base and V 5 bases, and 8 bases lay outside the gene matches. Germline lookup yields CDR1 LNHDA and CDR2 SQIVND (reference sequence). The CDR3 consists of 16 residues. Written as DNA, the CDR3 is TGTGCCAGTAGTCCAACGGGACAGGGAGGTAACTATGGCTACACCTTC. Protein: CASSPTGQGGNYGYTF.

The CDR3 DNA reads TGTGCCAGCAGCTTGGGGAGACACTGGGAGACCCAGTACTTC. Translated, it gives CASSLGRHWETQYF. The chain uses TRBV5-6 and TRBJ2-5, with D uncertain. The germline CDR1 and CDR2 sequences are SGHDT and YYEEEE. V was pared by 0 bases and J by 5 bases, with 11 bases between. CDR3 length: 14 amino acids.

V usage is TRBV9 and J usage is TRBJ2-5, with D possibly TRBD1 on 6 matching bases. With 0 bases removed from V and 0 bases from J, the gap between germline ends came to 24 bases. The CDR3 runs 20 residues. CDR1 is SGDLS and CDR2 is YYNGEE in the germline V gene. CDR3 region: CASSVVPIRGRQENQETQYF. The CDR3 DNA sequence: TGTGCCAGCAGCGTAGTCCCTATTAGGGGCAGACAGGAGAACCAAGAGACCCAGTACTTC.

This sequence joins TRBV19 and TRBJ2-1; 9 bases agree with TRBD2. The CDR3 runs 17 residues. Germline loops: CDR1 LNHDA, CDR2 SQIVND (reference sequence). Trimming cost V 2 bases and J 1 base; bases outside gene matches: 6. The CDR3 region is CASSINSGGRSYNEQFF. The DNA of the CDR3 is TGTGCCAGTAGTATAAATAGCGGGGGCAGGTCCTACAATGAGCAGTTCTTC.

The chain combines TRBV7-9 with TRBJ1-1; TRBD1 aligns across 9 bases. Trimming took 5 bases from V and 4 from J; bases not matched to a gene: 5. The CDR3 contains 14 residues. Germline CDR1 SEHNR, CDR2 FQNEAQ (reference sequence). CDR3 loop: CASSARTGATEAFF. In DNA form, the CDR3 reads TGTGCCAGCAGCGCCCGGACAGGGGCCACTGAAGCTTTCTTT.

The J gene is TRBJ2-1, the V gene TRBV9; D is perhaps TRBD1 (6 bases). Germline V lookup: CDR1 SGDLS, CDR2 YYNGEE. Trimming left V 4 bases short and J 1 base short, with 21 bases between. The CDR3 extends over 18 amino acids. The CDR3, as DNA: TGTGCCAGCAGCCCCGGGAAGGGGGAACAGGCATCCTACAATGAGCAGTTCTTC. This gives the protein CASSPGKGEQASYNEQFF.

CDR3 loop: CASSYDTDNQPQHF. DNA for the CDR3: TGTGCCAGCAGTTATGACACAGACAATCAGCCCCAGCATTTT. V gene TRBV6-6 combines with J gene TRBJ1-5; D is undetermined. Germline V lookup: CDR1 MNHNY, CDR2 SVGAGI (reference sequence). Trimming cost V 3 bases and J 3 bases, with 9 bases left between them. The CDR3 is 14 residues long.

The J gene is TRBJ2-7, the V gene TRBV29-1; TRBD2 might be the D (6 bases). The CDR3 totals 12 residues. CDR1 is SQVTM and CDR2 is ANQGSEA in the germline V gene. Trimming took 5 bases from V and 3 from J, leaving 11 bases between them. The CDR3 loop reads CSVSGGGYEQYF. CDR3 in DNA: TGCAGCGTTTCTGGGGGAGGCTACGAGCAGTACTTC.

The rearrangement links TRBV19 to TRBJ1-5; 12 bases line up with TRBD1. CDR1 is LNHDA, CDR2 SQIVND, per germline (reference sequence). V gave up 10 bases and J gave up 6 bases; unmatched junction bases: 4. This CDR3 has 13 amino acids. The CDR3 DNA follows: TGTGCCATGGGACAGGGGGCGGGTCAGCCCCAGCATTTT. Translating it yields CAMGQGAGQPQHF.

This clone came up once. The chain recombines TRBV2 with TRBJ1-2; perhaps TRBD1 as D (5 bases). CDR3 length: 16 residues. V was pared by 1 base and J by 0 bases, with 12 bases between. Per germline, CDR1 SNHLY and CDR2 FYNNEI. The CDR3 loop reads CASSEGGRAANYGYTF. CDR3 DNA: TGTGCCAGCAGTGAAGGGGGACGGGCAGCTAACTATGGCTACACCTTC.

The genes are TRBV6-5 and TRBJ1-1; no reliable D call. Between the trimmed V and J ends, which lost 2 bases and 2 bases, there was a span of 9 bases. The CDR3 length is 14 residues. Germline V CDR1 and CDR2: MNHEY, SVGAGI. CDR3 residues: CASSYGVGNTEAFF. CDR3 coding DNA: TGTGCCAGCAGTTACGGGGTAGGCAACACTGAAGCTTTCTTT.

The chain carries TRBV27 and TRBJ2-7; TRBD1 aligns across 9 bases. The CDR3 runs 14 residues. CDR1 MNHEY and CDR2 SMNVEV come from the germline V gene (reference sequence). V shed 5 bases and J 3 bases; nucleotides not matched to a gene: 5. CDR3 in DNA: TGTGCCAGCAGTACCGGGACAGGGCTCTACGAGCAGTACTTC. Amino acid sequence: CASSTGTGLYEQYF.

This chain links TRBV19 with TRBJ2-5; 7 bases are a match to TRBD1. This CDR3 contains 14 residues. J was trimmed by 4 bases and V by 3 bases; bases with no gene match: 5. Germline CDR1 LNHDA, CDR2 SQIVND (reference sequence). The CDR3 region is CASSIRAGGETQYF. The CDR3 nucleotides are TGTGCCAGTAGTATCAGGGCAGGGGGAGAGACCCAGTACTTC.

CDR3 nucleotides: TGTGCCAGCAGCTTAGTTGGGACAGGGGAAGAGACCCAGTACTTC. Translated, it gives CASSLVGTGEETQYF. The rearrangement joins TRBV7-9 to TRBJ2-5, with 10 nucleotides matching TRBD1. The J segment lost 3 bases and the V segment lost 1 base, leaving 2 bases of the junction unmatched. CDR3 size: 15 residues. The V gene's germline CDR1 is SEHNR and CDR2 FQNEAQ (reference sequence).

The gene calls are TRBV7-9 and TRBJ1-5; D possibly corresponds to TRBD1 (5 bases). Per germline, CDR1 SEHNR and CDR2 FQNEAQ (reference sequence). The V gene lost 1 base and the J gene lost 16 bases, with 11 bases spanning the gap. The CDR3 contains 11 residues. The CDR3 DNA follows: TGTGCCAGCAGCTTAGGTGACAGCAAACATTTT. Translating gives CASSLGDSKHF.

This clone was counted a single time. The CDR3 sequence is CASSPPGRGLDNSPLHF. The CDR3 DNA reads as TGTGCCAGCAGTCCCCCCGGCAGGGGGCTGGATAATTCACCCCTCCACTTT. The chain combines TRBV28 with TRBJ1-6; 8 bases match TRBD1. J gave up 5 bases and V 5 bases, and 11 bases lay outside the gene matches. The CDR3 contains 17 residues. CDR1 MDHEN and CDR2 SYDVKM come from the germline V gene.

This clone was detected only a few times. V and J are TRBV4-1 and TRBJ2-7; D remains ambiguous. V was pared by 4 bases and J by 6 bases, with 19 bases between. The CDR3 runs 15 residues. The germline V gene encodes CDR1 MGHRA and CDR2 YSYEKL. For the CDR3, the DNA is TGCGCCAGCAGCCCGATGGGTCAGGCGCTGGGCGAGCAGTACTTC. Translated: CASSPMGQALGEQYF.

The chain employs TRBV6-1 and TRBJ2-7; D perhaps matches TRBD1 (5 bases). Germline assignment: CDR1 MNHNS and CDR2 SASEGT. The CDR3 is made up of 15 amino acids. V was pared by 7 bases and J by 1 base, with 17 bases between. The CDR3 sequence is CASTDEGEISYEQYF. The CDR3 coding sequence is TGTGCCAGCACCGACGAAGGGGAAATATCCTACGAGCAGTACTTC.

The rearrangement joins TRBV5-8 to TRBJ1-2; TRBD1 agrees at 9 bases. Trimming took 2 bases from V and 6 from J; bases not matched to a gene: 8. The CDR3 has 15 residues. Per germline, CDR1 SGHTS and CDR2 YDEGEE. CDR3 DNA: TGTGCCAGCAGCTTTCGGGACAGGGAGGAAAATGGCTACACCTTC. Its translation: CASSFRDREENGYTF.

The gene calls are TRBV5-1 and TRBJ1-1, with D possibly matching TRBD1 (5 bases). The germline gives CDR1 SGHRS, CDR2 YFSETQ. The V and J ends lost 2 bases and 5 bases respectively, with 7 bases between them. CDR3 length: 12 amino acids. CDR3 sequence: CASSFGGTEAFF. In nucleotides, the CDR3 is TGCGCCAGCAGCTTCGGGGGTACTGAAGCTTTCTTT.

This clone occurred a few times. The V call is TRBV28, the J call TRBJ1-5, with 7 bases aligning to TRBD1. Germline V gene data show CDR1 as MDHEN and CDR2 as SYDVKM. The CDR3 contains 15 residues. The ends lost 5 bases at V and 3 bases at J; junction bases unmatched: 7. CDR3 coding DNA: TGTGCCAGCAGTAGGTCAGGGGGAATCAATCAGCCCCAGCATTTT. It specifies CASSRSGGINQPQHF.

This chain connects TRBV19 to TRBJ1-2; D is perhaps TRBD1 (6 bases). CDR1 is LNHDA and CDR2 is SQIVND in the germline V gene (reference sequence). The CDR3 has 13 amino acids. V dropped 6 bases and J dropped 5 bases, with 13 bases sitting between them. CDR3 sequence (DNA): TGTGCCAGTAGCCAGGGGTACGCGTATGGCTACACCTTC. It specifies CASSQGYAYGYTF.

This rearrangement joins TRBV27 to TRBJ2-5, with 7 nucleotides matching TRBD2. In germline, CDR1 is MNHEY, CDR2 SMNVEV (reference sequence). The CDR3 contains 12 residues. J was trimmed by 5 bases and V by 8 bases; bases with no gene match: 5. CDR3 sequence reads: CASGAGVETQYF. CDR3 nucleotide sequence: TGTGCCAGCGGGGCGGGGGTTGAGACCCAGTACTTC.

In its sample, this clone is medium-sized (0.01 to 0.1%). The CDR3 DNA follows: TGTGCCAGCAGCTCCGGACAGGGCTCCTACAATGAGCAGTTCTTC. Translation: CASSSGQGSYNEQFF. The chain links TRBV7-9 to TRBJ2-1; 8 nucleotides agree with TRBD1. CDR1 is SEHNR, CDR2 FQNEAQ, per germline (reference sequence). The length of the CDR3 is 15 residues. J gave up 0 bases and V 4 bases, and 2 bases lay outside the gene matches.